A selection of T cell receptor beta chains follows, all from one sample in a study of CD8 T cells in Susac syndrome. TCRdb analysed the immunoSEQ multiplex PCR reads with MiXCR anew, one entry per CDR3 protein. The sample holds 150,000 to 200,000 distinct CDR3 sequences, approximately 95% seen once. The sequenced sample was CD8+ T cells from PBMCs. The receptors were sampled from a human donor with Susac syndrome. CDR3s include the opening cysteine and the closing phenylalanine or tryptophan. The D gene is left open where the match is weak. Part of the rows lack a size; the others show once, few, many or a class for expanded clones.

d_call	v_call	clone_size	j_call	cdr3_nt	cdr3_aa
NA	TRBV19	NA	TRBJ2-1	TGTGCCAGTAGTATTGTGTGGGGATCCTACAATGAGCAGTTCTTC	CASSIVWGSYNEQFF
NA	TRBV5-6	few	TRBJ1-2	TGTGCCAGCAGCGCAGACAGGTCTGGATTGGTCGGCTACACCTTC	CASSADRSGLVGYTF
NA	TRBV5-1	NA	TRBJ2-7	TGCGCCAGCAGGGGAAGAACAGACTACGAGCAGTACTTC	CASRGRTDYEQYF
NA	TRBV30	once	TRBJ1-1	TGTGCCTGGAGTGTTGGGGTTTGGCGACGAACTGAAGCTTTCTTT	CAWSVGVWRRTEAFF
TRBD1	TRBV11-2	NA	TRBJ2-7	TGTGCCAGCAGCTTAGCTGGGACAGGGTTTAGCGAGCAGTACTTC	CASSLAGTGFSEQYF
NA	TRBV5-4	NA	TRBJ1-3	TGTGCCAGCAGCTTTGACAGCACCATATATTTT	CASSFDSTIYF
TRBD2	TRBV7-3	NA	TRBJ2-3	TGTGCCAGCAGCTCGAGGACTAGCGGCACAGATACGCAGTATTTT	CASSSRTSGTDTQYF
NA	TRBV5-1	NA	TRBJ2-7	TGCGCCAGCAGCTTCTCCGGGGAAGCGATGTTCGAGCAGTACTTC	CASSFSGEAMFEQYF
NA	TRBV9	NA	TRBJ2-7	TGTGCCAGCAGCGTAGGGGGGGCAAAGTCCAACGAGCAGTACTTC	CASSVGGAKSNEQYF
TRBD1	TRBV5-1	NA	TRBJ1-2	TGCGCCAGCAGCCTCAACCGACCCGGACAGGGAAGTAACGGCTACACCTTC	CASSLNRPGQGSNGYTF
NA	TRBV4-1	NA	TRBJ1-2	TGCGCCAGCACTGTGGGGGCGGGGAGTATTGGCTACACCTTC	CASTVGAGSIGYTF
NA	TRBV11-2	NA	TRBJ1-3	TGTGCCAGCACCAGCATCCTCTCTGGAAACACCATATATTTT	CASTSILSGNTIYF
TRBD1	TRBV27	NA	TRBJ2-7	TGTGCCAGCAGTCGGACAGGGAATGGGGCCTACGAGCAGTACTTC	CASSRTGNGAYEQYF
NA	TRBV21-1	once	TRBJ2-6	TGTGCCAGCAGCAAAGTGACGAGAGTCTCTGGGGCCAACGTCCTGACTTTC	CASSKVTRVSGANVLTF
TRBD2	TRBV20-1	NA	TRBJ2-7	TGCAGTGCTGTAAAGACTAGCGCCGGCTCCTACGAGCAGTACTTC	CSAVKTSAGSYEQYF
NA	TRBV9	NA	TRBJ2-7	TGTGCCAGCAGCGCTAGTGGTTCACCTAGGTACGAGCAGTACTTC	CASSASGSPRYEQYF
NA	TRBV2	NA	TRBJ1-5	TGTGCCAGCAGAGGACAGCCCAATCAGCCCCAGCATTTT	CASRGQPNQPQHF
NA	TRBV5-4	NA	TRBJ2-1	TGTGCCAGCAGCTTGATCGGGATGGGTTCCTACAATGAGCAGTTCTTC	CASSLIGMGSYNEQFF
NA	TRBV28	NA	TRBJ2-7	TGTGCCAGCACCTCAGCTACGGGCGAGCAGTACTTC	CASTSATGEQYF
NA	TRBV6-2/TRBV6-3	NA	TRBJ1-1	TGTGCCAGCAGCTGGACAGACAACACTGAAGCTTTCTTT	CASSWTDNTEAFF
NA	TRBV2	NA	TRBJ2-7	TGTGCCAGCCGAGGTTATAGCTCCTACGAGCAGTACTTC	CASRGYSSYEQYF
NA	TRBV11-2	NA	TRBJ2-1	TGTGCCAGCAGCTGGACGGCAGACAATGAGCAGTTCTTC	CASSWTADNEQFF
NA	TRBV30	NA	TRBJ1-1	TGTGCCTGGGACCGAGGAGAGAACACTGAAGCTTTCTTT	CAWDRGENTEAFF
NA	TRBV2	NA	TRBJ1-6	TGTGCCAGCAGGCCCTCTAAGGCACCCCTCCACTTT	CASRPSKAPLHF
TRBD2	TRBV11-2	NA	TRBJ2-1	TGTGCCAGCAGCTTAGATCGGGGGGTTCGGGGTGAGCAGTTCTTC	CASSLDRGVRGEQFF
TRBD1	TRBV11-1	once	TRBJ2-7	TGTGCCAGCAGCTTAAACAGGGGAACCTACGAGCAGTACTTC	CASSLNRGTYEQYF
NA	TRBV4-2	NA	TRBJ2-7	TGTGCCAGCAGCCTCGGGGAGGAGCGGGCGGCTGACTACGAGCAGTACTTC	CASSLGEERAADYEQYF
NA	TRBV11-2	few	TRBJ2-1	TGTGCCAGCAGCCCTCTACGAAATGAGCAGTTCTTC	CASSPLRNEQFF
TRBD1	TRBV30	NA	TRBJ2-2	TGTGCCTGGAGTCTTGGGACAGGGGTCCTCGGGGAGCTGTTTTTT	CAWSLGTGVLGELFF
TRBD1	TRBV7-9	NA	TRBJ1-5	TGTGCCAGCAGCCCAGGGACAGGAGGGATTGGCAATCAGCCCCAGCATTTT	CASSPGTGGIGNQPQHF
TRBD2	TRBV7-2	NA	TRBJ2-7	TGTGCCAGCAGCCGAAAGACTCTAGCGGGAGGAGTAGACGAGCAGTACTTC	CASSRKTLAGGVDEQYF
TRBD2	TRBV7-2	NA	TRBJ2-7	TGTGCCAGCAGCTTAGATACAGCGGGAGGGCTTGACGAGCAGTACTTC	CASSLDTAGGLDEQYF
NA	TRBV5-1	NA	TRBJ2-1	TGCGCCAGCAGCTCCTCCGGGACTTCCAACAATGAGCAGTTCTTC	CASSSSGTSNNEQFF
NA	TRBV13	NA	TRBJ2-5	TGTGCCAGCAGCGTCAGAGGATCAGGGGAGACCCAGTACTTC	CASSVRGSGETQYF
TRBD2	TRBV9	NA	TRBJ2-7	TGTGCCAGCAGCGTAGGACTAGCGGGGGTCAACGAGCAGTACTTC	CASSVGLAGVNEQYF
NA	TRBV9	NA	TRBJ1-5	TGTGCCAGCAGCGTAGATTTAAGCAGCGATAGCAATCAGCCCCAGCATTTT	CASSVDLSSDSNQPQHF
NA	TRBV6-5	NA	TRBJ2-7	TGTGCCAGCAGTTTCCGACCTTACTACGAGCAGTACTTC	CASSFRPYYEQYF
TRBD1	TRBV5-6	few	TRBJ2-1	TGTGCCAGCAGCTTGGTACAGGGGGGAAGTGAGCAGTTCTTC	CASSLVQGGSEQFF
NA	TRBV20-1	NA	TRBJ2-3	TGCAGCAAAGGCACATTGAGCACAGATACGCAGTATTTT	CSKGTLSTDTQYF
NA	TRBV20-1	once	TRBJ1-1	TGCAGTGCTAGAGGCAATCCGAACACTGAAGCTTTCTTT	CSARGNPNTEAFF
NA	TRBV6-4	NA	TRBJ1-5	TGTGCCAGCAAACACAATCAGCCCCAGCATTTT	CASKHNQPQHF
NA	TRBV20-1	NA	TRBJ1-5	TGCAGTGCTAGAGTTGACGGCTATAGCAATCAGCCCCAGCATTTT	CSARVDGYSNQPQHF
NA	TRBV4-2	NA	TRBJ2-6	TGTGCCAGCAGCCGTAACCCGTCTGGGGCCAACGTCCTGACTTTC	CASSRNPSGANVLTF
NA	TRBV5-6	NA	TRBJ2-5	TGTGCCAGCAGCTTGGCTTTAGTGGAAGAGACCCAGTACTTC	CASSLALVEETQYF
NA	TRBV18	NA	TRBJ2-7	TGTGCCAGCTCACCAAGGAACGGGGAAGGGGCCTACGAGCAGTACTTC	CASSPRNGEGAYEQYF